This TCR beta chain was observed in a study of blood T cell repertoires in COVID-19. On the study more broadly: In each case, the material was cDNA or gDNA derived from T cells, B-cell-depleted T cells, or PBMCs.

This clone was seen only a few times. Germline lookup yields CDR1 SGHKS and CDR2 YYEKEE (reference sequence). Trimming removed 7 bases at V and 6 bases at J, with 17 bases between. This CDR3 contains 13 residues. TCRdb's copy holds only in-frame clones and misses some; the assay was immunoSEQ multiplex PCR. This table has over 250,000 clones, roughly 90% appearing once. Sequencing used peripheral blood. This receptor was obtained from a man over 45 with acute or convalescent COVID-19. V usage is TRBV5-5 and J usage is TRBJ2-7; a possible D gene is TRBD2 (7 bases). CDR3 sequence: CASGKAGAAEQYF. The DNA for the CDR3 is TGTGCCAGCGGCAAGGCGGGGGCCGCCGAGCAGTACTTC.